Below are 13 T cell receptor beta chains sequenced from a single sample in a study of blood T cell repertoires in COVID-19. TCRdb's copy holds only in-frame clones and misses some; the assay was immunoSEQ multiplex PCR. The sample consists of approximately 180,000 clones, roughly 88% of them appearing once. The source material was peripheral blood. The receptors come from an elderly woman with acute or convalescent COVID-19.

This clone was detected only a few times. The rearrangement uses TRBV5-4 and TRBJ1-4; the D gene is possibly TRBD1 (5 bases). This CDR3 has 14 amino acids. V gave up 1 base and J gave up 5 bases, with 9 bases separating them. CDR1 and CDR2 from the germline V gene are SGHNT and YYREEE (reference sequence). CDR3 protein: CASSLTGKNEKLFF. CDR3 DNA: TGTGCCAGCAGCTTGACAGGAAAGAATGAAAAACTGTTTTTT.

This clone has a handful of counts. V is TRBV11-2 and J is TRBJ2-5, with D possibly being TRBD2 (6 bases). Trimming removed 4 bases from V and 10 bases from J, with 13 bases in between. This CDR3 region has 12 residues. Germline V gene data show CDR1 as SGHAT and CDR2 as FQNNGV. CDR3 nucleotides: TGTGCCAGCAGCTCGGGACTTATGAGCCAGTACTTC. Encoded protein: CASSSGLMSQYF.

In DNA form, the CDR3 reads TGTGCCAGCTCCGACAGGGAACAAGGCTACACCTTC. Protein sequence: CASSDREQGYTF. The chain combines TRBV18 with TRBJ1-2; 7 nucleotides agree with TRBD1. The CDR3 is 12 residues long. The germline CDR1 and CDR2 sequences are KGHSH and LQKENI. V dropped 6 bases and J dropped 8; count of bases not matched to a gene: 6.

In this sample, this clone turned up a few times. This chain joins TRBV29-1 and TRBJ2-7; tentatively, D is TRBD2 (6 bases). Trimming cost V 7 bases and J 1 base, with 11 bases left between them. The CDR3 extends over 12 amino acids. Germline CDR1 is SQVTM and CDR2 is ANQGSEA. This CDR3 is CSGLASSYEQYF. CDR3 bases: TGCAGCGGGCTAGCGAGTTCCTACGAGCAGTACTTC.

This clone was observed a handful of times. The chain couples TRBV18 to TRBJ2-1, with D hard to call. The germline CDR1 and CDR2 sequences are KGHSH and LQKENI. V was shortened by 0 bases and J by 7 bases, with 7 bases between the two germline ends. There are 13 residues in the CDR3. CDR3 protein: CASSPPSRNEQFF. In DNA form, the CDR3 reads TGTGCCAGCTCACCACCTTCTCGGAATGAGCAGTTCTTC.

This chain connects TRBV12-3 or TRBV12-4 to TRBJ1-6, with D hard to call. The CDR3 is made up of 12 amino acids. The V and J ends lost 6 bases and 7 bases respectively, with 7 bases between them. CDR3 DNA sequence: TGTGCCAGCAGCTACCCGAATTCACCCCTCCACTTT. This sequence encodes CASSYPNSPLHF.

The genes are TRBV3-1 (or the pseudogene TRBV3-2) and TRBJ2-3; 8 nucleotides line up with TRBD2. Germline lookup yields CDR1 LGHDT and CDR2 YNNKEL (reference sequence). V was pared by 1 base and J by 4 bases, with 4 bases of the junction left unmatched. The CDR3 spans 15 residues. The CDR3, as DNA: TGTGCCAGCAGCCAAGGGACTAGCTGGGCAGATACGCAGTATTTT. Translation gives CASSQGTSWADTQYF.

This sequence joins TRBV6-4 and TRBJ1-2; TRBD1 matches 10 bases. Germline V gives CDR1 MRHNA, CDR2 SNTAGT. V lost 2 bases to trimming and J lost 6 bases; unmatched junction nucleotides: 3. The CDR3 length is 14 residues. This CDR3 is CASSDPGQGNGYTF. DNA of the CDR3: TGTGCCAGCAGTGACCCGGGACAGGGGAATGGCTACACCTTC.

The CDR3 DNA sequence: TGTGCCAGCAGCTTTGGATACAGGCCTGACGAGCAGTACTTC. Amino acid sequence: CASSFGYRPDEQYF. The rearrangement links TRBV5-6 to TRBJ2-7; possibly TRBD1 for D (5 bases). Germline V lookup: CDR1 SGHDT, CDR2 YYEEEE. V was trimmed by 2 bases and J by 5 bases, leaving 14 bases between them. The CDR3 covers 14 residues. The whole variable domain, remainder taken from reference TRBV5-6 and TRBJ2-7, is DAGVTQSPTHLIKTRGQQVTLRCSPKSGHDTVSWYQQALGQGPQFIFQYYEEEERQRGNFPDRFSGHQFPNYSSELNVNALLLGDSALYLCASSFGYRPDEQYFGPGTRLTVT.

This clone has only one observation. The J gene is TRBJ2-5, the V gene TRBV2; D perhaps matches TRBD2 (5 bases). Germline loops: CDR1 SNHLY, CDR2 FYNNEI. The V end lost 7 bases, the J end lost 5 bases, and 17 bases lay between the germline ends. The CDR3 length is 14 residues. The CDR3, as DNA: TGTGCCAGCACCTTCGGACCTCGGAGGGAGACCCAGTACTTC. This gives the protein CASTFGPRRETQYF.

The count of this clone is one. The genes are TRBV19 and TRBJ2-1, with no clear D. From germline, CDR1 is LNHDA and CDR2 SQIVND (reference sequence). The length of the CDR3 is 13 residues. V was cut by 5 bases and J by 10 bases, with 15 bases left in between. This chain's CDR3 is CASSPSGHREQFF. CDR3 DNA: TGTGCCAGTAGTCCCAGTGGCCACCGAGAGCAGTTCTTC.

This clone was seen a handful of times. The V gene is TRBV11-2, the J gene TRBJ2-7; TRBD1 matches at 8 bases. CDR1 and CDR2 from the germline V gene are SGHAT and FQNNGV. Unmatched junction bases numbered 12, after V lost 4 bases and J lost 7 bases. CDR3 length: 15 residues. The CDR3, as DNA: TGTGCCAGCAGCTCCTTGGGGACAGGTCATAGGGAGCAGTACTTC. Translated, it gives CASSSLGTGHREQYF.

This chain links TRBV12-3 or TRBV12-4 with TRBJ2-2, with D perhaps TRBD2 (6 bases). CDR3 length: 13 residues. Trimming cost V 8 bases and J 1 base, with 8 bases left between them. The CDR3 nucleotides are TGTGCCAGCTGGCGGGAGAACACCGGGGAGCTGTTTTTT. Encoded protein: CASWRENTGELFF.